This entry lists 26 T cell receptor beta chains sequenced from one sample in a study of blood T cells in healthy people across ages. For the second PCR, which ran for about 6 to 11 cycles, a sample-barcoded 5' primer and a J-beta primer mix were used. TCRdb called the 5' RACE reads again in MiXCR, with one record for every CDR3 protein. The sample lists hundreds of thousands of distinct CDR3 sequences; about 51% were seen once. Sample: blood. The source of these receptors is a woman older than 75 in good health.

With regard to this clonotype: Relative to the germline gene, one junction end is altered; a read error may explain this. The chain carries TRBV12-3 or TRBV12-4 and TRBJ2-1; D is ambiguous. The CDR3 sequence is 14 residues long. CDR3 nucleotide sequence: TGTGCCAGTCTACTTAGACTTATGCACAATGGGCAGTTCTTC. Translated, it gives CASLLRLMHNGQFF.

As concerns this clonotype: A much bigger clone sits one base away, suggesting this may be a read error. The gene calls are TRBV20-1 and TRBJ2-1, with 8 bases matching TRBD2. The junction had 10 bases not matched to a gene; V was cut back by 2 bases and J by 10 bases. The CDR3 sequence is 14 residues long. Looked up from germline, CDR1 is DFQATT and CDR2 is SNEGSKA (reference sequence). CDR3 bases: TGCAGTGCTAGATCCCTTAGCGGGAACTACGAGCAGTTCTTC. Protein product: CSARSLSGNYEQFF.

In this sample, this clonotype turned up many times. This sequence joins TRBV29-1 and TRBJ2-7; D might be TRBD1 or TRBD2, each matching 5 bases. V was shortened by 7 bases and J by 3 bases, with 13 bases between the two germline ends. This CDR3 has 12 amino acids. CDR1 SQVTM and CDR2 ANQGSEA come from the germline V gene. CDR3 in amino acids: CSGRGENYEQYF. The CDR3, as DNA: TGCAGCGGGAGAGGGGAGAACTACGAGCAGTACTTC.

The chain carries TRBV6-6 and TRBJ2-7; D is ambiguous. Per the germline V gene, CDR1 is MNHNY and CDR2 is SVGAGI (reference sequence). The V end lost 2 bases, the J end lost 6 bases, and 14 bases lay between the germline ends. The CDR3 loop spans 14 amino acids. The CDR3, as DNA: TGTGCCAGCAGTTACGTGGCTACCCTAGGCGAGCAGTACTTC. This translates into CASSYVATLGEQYF.

Notes on this clonotype: A much larger clone differs by one base, so this may be a read error. The J gene is TRBJ2-4, the V gene TRBV12-3 or TRBV12-4, with 9 bases that match TRBD1. The CDR3 length is 15 residues. The CDR3, as DNA: TGTGCCGGCAGCCCGGGACAGGGCGGCAAAAACATTCAGTACTTC. Protein product: CAGSPGQGGKNIQYF.

The genes are TRBV15 and TRBJ2-7; no clear D gene. Germline V gene data show CDR1 as LNHNV and CDR2 as YYDKDF (reference sequence). The CDR3 covers 16 residues. V lost 0 bases, J lost 2 bases, and 14 bases lay in between. DNA of the CDR3: TGTGCCACCAGCAGAGATTTCCGACCAGTGACCTACGAGCAGTACTTC. Translated: CATSRDFRPVTYEQYF.

This clonotype was recorded a few times. The chain couples TRBV5-1 to TRBJ1-6; D might be TRBD1 (5 bases). Trimming stripped 0 bases from V and 5 bases from J, with 12 bases between. CDR1 SGHRS and CDR2 YFSETQ come from the germline V gene. CDR3 length: 16 residues. CDR3 bases: TGCGCCAGCAGCTTGGCGGGGACCAAGAATAATTCACCCCTCCACTTT. Translating it yields CASSLAGTKNNSPLHF.

Comment on this clonotype: A much more abundant neighbour one base away suggests this may be a read error. The chain couples TRBV9 to TRBJ2-1; 13 nucleotides agree with TRBD2. The DNA matches TRBJ2-7 better at its end, which makes the J call doubtful. Germline V gene sequence: CDR1 SGDLS, CDR2 YYNGEE. The CDR3 has 17 residues. The CDR3 loop reads CASSARTSGGSYNEQYF. CDR3 DNA: TGTGCCAGCAGCGCGAGGACTAGCGGGGGATCCTACAATGAGCAGTACTTC.

Concerning this clonotype itself: The CDR3 does not close with the conserved phenylalanine or tryptophan, likely indicating a read error. The DNA is left out, because the CDR3 cannot be placed on it with certainty; the CDR3 is given as TCRdb lists it. The rearrangement uses TRBV12-3 or TRBV12-4 and TRBJ2-1. With termini counted, the CDR3 has 15 amino acids. This chain's CDR3 is CASSKAYNDGYTFGS.

This clonotype was counted many times. The CDR3 reads CASSSEGRYNEQFF. Here the CDR3 DNA reads TGTGCCAGCAGTTCTGAGGGGAGATACAATGAGCAGTTCTTC. The rearrangement links TRBV12-3 or TRBV12-4 to TRBJ2-1; tentatively, D is TRBD1 or TRBD2 (5 bases each). Deletions cut 4 bases from V and 4 bases from J, with 11 bases between. The CDR3 extends over 14 amino acids.

There are a few counts of this clonotype. This chain connects TRBV7-2 to TRBJ2-2; D gene ambiguous. Germline V CDR1 and CDR2: SGHTA, FQGNSA. This CDR3 contains 13 residues. V lost 1 base to trimming and J lost 5 bases, with 5 bases between them. The DNA of the CDR3 is TGTGCCAGCAGCTTAGTAAGGACCGGGGAGCTGTTTTTT. Protein product: CASSLVRTGELFF. The full variable domain, rest sourced from reference TRBV7-2 and TRBJ2-2, is GAGVSQSPSNKVTEKGKDVELRCDPISGHTALYWYRQSLGQGLEFLIYFQGNSAPDKSGLPSDRFSAERTGGSVSTLTIQRTQQEDSAVYLCASSLVRTGELFFGEGSRLTVL.

This clonotype was seen more than once but under ten times. A much more abundant neighbour one base away suggests this may be a read error. The chain couples TRBV5-1 to TRBJ2-1; no firm D call. CDR1 and CDR2 from the germline V gene are SGHRS and YFSETQ. CDR3 length: 15 amino acids. CDR3 in amino acids: CASSRVRVSYNGQFF. Written as DNA, the CDR3 is TGCGCCAGCAGCAGGGTCCGGGTCTCCTACAATGGGCAGTTCTTC.

This clonotype was seen repeatedly, ten times or more. The chain combines TRBV27 with TRBJ2-3; 7 bases are shared with TRBD2. The CDR3 is made up of 15 amino acids. V shed 6 bases and J 2 bases; nucleotides not matched to a gene: 8. Looked up from germline, CDR1 is MNHEY and CDR2 is SMNVEV (reference sequence). This CDR3 reads CASSRGGVLTDTQYF. In nucleotides, the CDR3 is TGTGCCAGCAGCCGGGGAGGGGTCCTCACAGATACGCAGTATTTT.

The chain links TRBV5-1 to TRBJ1-1, with D maybe TRBD1 (6 bases). The V end was cut by 1 base, the J end by 7 bases, with 14 bases between. Per the germline V gene, CDR1 is SGHRS and CDR2 is YFSETQ. This CDR3 is built from 14 residues. In DNA, the CDR3 is TGCGCCAGCAGCTTGCAGGGGTTGAGCGATGAAGCTTTCTTT. It yields the protein CASSLQGLSDEAFF.

On this clonotype: One end of the junction does not line up with germline, which may come from a read error. The chain couples TRBV6-4 to TRBJ1-1; no reliable D call. This CDR3 spans 12 amino acids. The germline V gene encodes CDR1 MRHNA and CDR2 SNTAGT. The CDR3 DNA is TGTGCCGGCAGCCCGGGTGGCACTGAAGCTTTCTTT. This translates into CAGSPGGTEAFF.

V gene TRBV28 combines with J gene TRBJ2-7, with D tentatively TRBD2 (6 bases). The CDR3 is 15 residues long. V was cut by 2 bases and J by 4 bases, with 15 bases left in between. The V gene's germline CDR1 is MDHEN and CDR2 SYDVKM. The CDR3 sequence is CASSLAGTGGYEQYF. In DNA form, the CDR3 reads TGTGCCAGCAGTTTAGCCGGGACCGGAGGGTACGAGCAGTACTTC.

The V and J genes are TRBV6-2 or TRBV6-3 and TRBJ1-5; TRBD1 aligns across 7 bases. Germline lookup yields CDR1 MNHEY and CDR2 SVGEGT. After removal of 5 bases from V and 0 bases from J, the junction contained 13 bases not matched to a gene. This CDR3 comprises 18 residues. The CDR3 sequence is CASSGDSQRGYSNQPQHF. CDR3 DNA sequence: TGTGCCAGCAGTGGGGACAGTCAGAGGGGCTATAGCAATCAGCCCCAGCATTTT.

The genes are TRBV27 and TRBJ2-4; 13 bases agree with TRBD2. The CDR3 totals 16 residues. The V gene's germline CDR1 is MNHEY and CDR2 SMNVEV (reference sequence). The V gene end was trimmed by 5 bases and the J gene end by 7 bases; junction bases not matched to a gene: 8. The CDR3 protein is CASSPSLAGGRNIQYF. For the CDR3, the DNA is TGTGCCAGCAGTCCATCACTAGCGGGGGGGCGGAACATTCAGTACTTC.

The J gene is TRBJ2-7, the V gene TRBV4-1, with TRBD2 matching 7 bases. CDR3 length: 17 amino acids. Germline CDR1 and CDR2: MGHRA and YSYEKL. The trim removed 0 bases at V and 10 bases at J, leaving 18 bases unmatched. The CDR3 nucleotides read TGCGCCAGCAGCCAAGATTCCCCGGGGGGAGGCCCTACACTTCAGTACTTC. Encoded protein: CASSQDSPGGGPTLQYF.

The chain links TRBV27 to TRBJ2-3; D could derive from TRBD1 or TRBD2 (5 bases each). In germline, CDR1 is MNHEY, CDR2 SMNVEV (reference sequence). The CDR3 has 14 residues. Trimming shortened V by 1 base and J by 6 bases, and 11 bases separated the two germline ends. In DNA form, the CDR3 reads TGTGCCAGCAGTTTATGGGCAGGGACGGATACGCAGTATTTT. This sequence encodes CASSLWAGTDTQYF.

This clonotype has at least ten counts. The V and J genes are TRBV29-1 and TRBJ1-4; D uncertain. Trimming removed 8 bases at V and 8 bases at J, with 9 bases between. This CDR3 is built from 10 residues. Looked up from germline, CDR1 is SQVTM and CDR2 is ANQGSEA. CDR3 region: CSSMGEKLFF. CDR3 in DNA: TGCAGCTCAATGGGGGAAAAACTGTTTTTT.

The rearrangement joins TRBV7-2 to TRBJ1-4; D uncertain. The CDR3 runs to 15 residues. Germline lookup yields CDR1 SGHTA and CDR2 FQGNSA. V lost 3 bases and J lost 3, with 11 bases in between. CDR3 loop: CASSFNGGANEKLFF. The DNA for the CDR3 is TGTGCCAGCAGCTTTAACGGTGGAGCTAATGAAAAACTGTTTTTT. Full variable domain (remainder filled in from reference TRBV7-2 and TRBJ1-4): GAGVSQSPSNKVTEKGKDVELRCDPISGHTALYWYRQSLGQGLEFLIYFQGNSAPDKSGLPSDRFSAERTGGSVSTLTIQRTQQEDSAVYLCASSFNGGANEKLFFGSGTQLSVL.

This clonotype was seen ten or more times. The chain joins TRBV5-1 to TRBJ2-5; 13 nucleotides agree with TRBD2. The trim removed 2 bases at V and 5 bases at J, leaving 3 bases unmatched. This CDR3 spans 15 amino acids. Germline loops: CDR1 SGHRS, CDR2 YFSETQ. The CDR3 is CASSFGLAGVETQYF. CDR3 DNA: TGCGCCAGCAGCTTTGGACTAGCGGGGGTGGAGACCCAGTACTTC.

The V call is TRBV25-1, the J call TRBJ2-1; 7 bases fit TRBD2. The germline CDR1 and CDR2 sequences are MGHDK and SYGVNS. With 8 bases clipped from V and 8 bases from J, the junction kept 9 bases outside the gene matches. CDR3 length: 13 residues. The CDR3 is CASGTNYRHEQFF. The CDR3 coding sequence is TGTGCCAGCGGGACTAATTACCGACATGAGCAGTTCTTC.

At least ten counts were recorded for this clonotype. The rearrangement uses TRBV7-2 and TRBJ2-6; no reliable D call. The V and J ends lost 2 bases and 0 bases respectively, with 8 bases between them. Germline assignment: CDR1 SGHTA and CDR2 FQGNSA. The CDR3 totals 16 residues. CDR3 in DNA: TGTGCCAGCAGCTTACCAAGGAGCTCTGGGGCCAACGTCCTGACTTTC. Protein product: CASSLPRSSGANVLTF.

The chain carries TRBV12-3 or TRBV12-4 and TRBJ2-7; D unresolved. V gave up 5 bases and J gave up 0 bases, with 14 bases separating them. The CDR3 sequence is 15 residues long. This CDR3 is CASSPSRHSSYEQYF. In DNA, the CDR3 is TGTGCCAGCAGTCCCTCGAGACACAGCTCCTACGAGCAGTACTTC.